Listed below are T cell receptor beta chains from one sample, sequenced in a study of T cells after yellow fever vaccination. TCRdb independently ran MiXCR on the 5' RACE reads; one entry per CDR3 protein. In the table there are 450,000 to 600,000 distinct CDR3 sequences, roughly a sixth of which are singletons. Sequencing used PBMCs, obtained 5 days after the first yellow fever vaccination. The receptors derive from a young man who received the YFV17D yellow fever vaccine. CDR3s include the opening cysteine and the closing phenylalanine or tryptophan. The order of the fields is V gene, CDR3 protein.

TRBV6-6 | CASGSEKLFF
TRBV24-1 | CATSDSGGGYYNEQFF
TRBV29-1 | CSVGPGPNQPQHF
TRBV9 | CASNQWETSTDTQYF
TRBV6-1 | CASSVQGARDNEQFF
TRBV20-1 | CSARDRSRRTDTQYF
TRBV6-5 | CASSYLGQGGDTQYF
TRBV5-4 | CASSFLSGGSDTGELFF
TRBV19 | CASSMTSANTGELFF
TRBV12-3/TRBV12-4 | CASSFVWGDTQYF
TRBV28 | CASRSTGGATNEKLFF
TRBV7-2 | CASSPVQGANEKLFF
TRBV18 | CASSRSSGRETQYF
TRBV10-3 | CAIRTPGRYSVPGTQYF
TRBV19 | CASSIQSGSETQYF
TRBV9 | CASSVAVTEAFF
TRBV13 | CASTELYQETQYF
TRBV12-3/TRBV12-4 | CASSFREESTEAFF